The next 16 T cell receptor beta chains were all read from a single sample in a study of shared clonotypes between healthy human individuals. Only in-frame clones appear in the TCRdb table, and some are missing; sequencing was by immunoSEQ multiplex PCR. The table has 2,500,000 or so clones, more than 85% seen once. Material for sequencing was naive CD4+ T cells from PBMCs. Indicated subset: CD45RA+ positively selected. The receptors were gathered from a man aged 18 to 30 in good health. Some clones in this sample may be carry-over from other donors' samples.

The CDR3, as DNA: TGTGCCAGCAGCGGGAGAGCGGGAGATCCCCCAGATACGCAGTATTTT. This codes for CASSGRAGDPPDTQYF. The V call is TRBV9, the J call TRBJ2-3, with 8 bases fitting TRBD2. Germline V gives CDR1 SGDLS, CDR2 YYNGEE. The CDR3 runs to 16 residues. V dropped 3 bases and J dropped 4; count of bases not matched to a gene: 10. The complete variable domain, with remaining parts taken from reference TRBV9 and TRBJ2-3, reads DSGVTQTPKHLITATGQRVTLRCSPRSGDLSVYWYQQSLDQGLQFLIQYYNGEERAKGNILERFSAQQFPDLHSELNLSSLELGDSALYFCASSGRAGDPPDTQYFGPGTRLTVL.

V gene TRBV29-1 combines with J gene TRBJ2-7, with D maybe TRBD1 (5 bases). Trimming took off 7 bases at V and 3 bases at J, with 13 bases between the two ends. CDR1 is SQVTM and CDR2 is ANQGSEA in the germline V gene. The CDR3 consists of 12 residues. The CDR3 spells CSAMIQDYEQYF. DNA of the CDR3: TGCAGCGCGATGATACAGGACTACGAGCAGTACTTC.

V gene TRBV7-9 combines with J gene TRBJ2-3; no reliable D call. Germline lookup yields CDR1 SEHNR and CDR2 FQNEAQ (reference sequence). Trimming pared 1 base from V and 2 bases from J, leaving 10 bases between. CDR3 length equals 15 residues. CDR3 nucleotides: TGTGCCAGCAGCTTAGAACTATTCTTCACAGATACGCAGTATTTT. This encodes CASSLELFFTDTQYF.

For the CDR3, the DNA is TGTGCCAGCAGTTCTCAAGGAAACATTCAGTACTTC. It yields the protein CASSSQGNIQYF. The genes are TRBV28 and TRBJ2-4; D remains unclear. The CDR3 has 12 residues. Germline values: CDR1 MDHEN, CDR2 SYDVKM. V shed 4 bases and J shed 6 bases, with 7 bases lying between them.

Turning to this clone: One end of the junction does not line up with germline, which may come from a read error. The chain links TRBV5-1 to TRBJ2-3; 10 nucleotides align to TRBD1. CDR1 and CDR2 (germline): SGHRS, YFSETQ. This CDR3 is 14 amino acids long. CDR3 in DNA: TGCGCCAGCAGTTTGGACAGGGGGACTTTAACGCAGTATTTT. This encodes CASSLDRGTLTQYF.

This chain joins TRBV7-3 and TRBJ1-1, with TRBD1 as a possible D gene (5 bases). The CDR3 runs to 13 residues. Between the trimmed V and J ends, which lost 4 bases and 3 bases, there was a span of 9 bases. Germline assignment: CDR1 SGHTA and CDR2 FQGTGA. The CDR3 DNA sequence: TGTGCCAGCAGCTCCCAGGGTCACACTGAAGCTTTCTTT. This gives the protein CASSSQGHTEAFF. The full variable domain, completed using reference TRBV7-3 and TRBJ1-1, is GAGVSQTPSNKVTEKGKYVELRCDPISGHTALYWYRQSLGQGPEFLIYFQGTGAADDSGLPNDRFFAVRPEGSVSTLKIQRTERGDSAVYLCASSSQGHTEAFFGQGTRLTVV.

This clone was seen just once. The chain employs TRBV4-3 and TRBJ1-1; D perhaps matches TRBD1 (6 bases). The germline V and J ends were trimmed by 0 bases and 7 bases, with 15 bases remaining between them. In germline, CDR1 is LGHNA, CDR2 YSLEER. The CDR3 has 15 amino acids. Written as DNA, the CDR3 is TGCGCCAGCAGCCAAGATTCTAACAGGGCAGATGAAGCTTTCTTT. Residues: CASSQDSNRADEAFF.

The chain recombines TRBV14 with TRBJ2-2, with D unresolved. Trimming removed 4 bases from V and 1 base from J, with 13 bases in between. CDR3 length equals 16 residues. The germline gives CDR1 SGHDN, CDR2 FVKESK. Here the CDR3 reads CASSLQILWNTGELFF. The CDR3 DNA reads TGTGCCAGCAGCCTCCAGATTTTATGGAACACCGGGGAGCTGTTTTTT.

This chain joins TRBV5-4 and TRBJ1-1; D is possibly TRBD1 (6 bases). The CDR3 runs to 14 residues. The V end was cut by 4 bases, the J end by 2 bases, with 12 bases between. Germline assignment: CDR1 SGHNT and CDR2 YYREEE (reference sequence). CDR3 amino acids: CASSPRQANTEAFF. The CDR3, as DNA: TGTGCCAGCAGCCCGCGACAGGCCAACACTGAAGCTTTCTTT.

The J gene is TRBJ2-1, the V gene TRBV10-3; 11 nucleotides agree with TRBD2. Germline V gene sequence: CDR1 ENHRY, CDR2 SYGVKD. This CDR3 comprises 17 residues. V gave up 6 bases and J gave up 4 bases; unmatched junction bases: 11. Written as DNA, the CDR3 is TGTGCCATCAGGGACACTAGCGGGAGTTTCAATTACAATGAGCAGTTCTTC. Its protein product is CAIRDTSGSFNYNEQFF.

The V and J genes are TRBV7-3 and TRBJ2-6, with 9 bases that match TRBD1. Germline V gene lookup returns CDR1 SGHTA and CDR2 FQGTGA. The J segment lost 0 bases and the V segment lost 5 bases, leaving 11 bases of the junction unmatched. The CDR3 runs to 19 residues. The CDR3 DNA sequence: TGTGCCAGCAGCAGAACCGGGACAGGGCCACTCTCTGGGGCCAACGTCCTGACTTTC. Translation gives CASSRTGTGPLSGANVLTF.

The chain employs TRBV2 and TRBJ2-7; no clear D. This CDR3 spans 12 amino acids. V gave up 6 bases and J gave up 0 bases, with 6 bases separating them. Germline-derived CDR1 and CDR2 are SNHLY and FYNNEI. The CDR3 protein is CASSAHSYEQYF. The CDR3 DNA sequence: TGTGCCAGCAGCGCCCACTCCTACGAGCAGTACTTC.

The rearrangement uses TRBV7-9 and TRBJ1-5; 7 bases match TRBD1. In germline, CDR1 is SEHNR, CDR2 FQNEAQ (reference sequence). Trimming took 3 bases from V and 6 from J; bases not matched to a gene: 5. The CDR3 runs to 14 residues. The CDR3 loop reads CASSFDREVQPQHF. The CDR3 DNA follows: TGTGCCAGCAGCTTCGACAGGGAGGTTCAGCCCCAGCATTTT.

This chain uses TRBV14 with TRBJ2-7; the D gene is possibly TRBD2 (5 bases). Germline V gene sequence: CDR1 SGHDN, CDR2 FVKESK. With 4 bases removed from V and 4 bases from J, the gap between germline ends came to 14 bases. The CDR3 has 14 amino acids. The CDR3 DNA reads TGTGCCAGCAGCCGAGGACGGGGATTATACGAGCAGTACTTC. Protein sequence: CASSRGRGLYEQYF.

The V call is TRBV27, the J call TRBJ1-5; TRBD1 matches at 8 bases. Germline V gene lookup returns CDR1 MNHEY and CDR2 SMNVEV (reference sequence). V lost 6 bases to trimming and J lost 6 bases; unmatched junction nucleotides: 7. This CDR3 is 14 amino acids long. The CDR3 loop reads CASRGQAPGQPQHF. CDR3 DNA sequence: TGTGCCAGCAGGGGACAGGCGCCAGGTCAGCCCCAGCATTTT.

A note on this clone: Since the CDR3 does not end with the conserved phenylalanine or tryptophan, this likely comes from a read error. The DNA is omitted, as the CDR3 cannot be located on it reliably, and the CDR3 follows TCRdb's listing. This chain connects TRBV23-1 to TRBJ2-7; TRBD1, the table's D call, lacks a check against the DNA. TRBV23-1 counts as an open reading frame of uncertain function. The CDR3 is 8 amino acids long, termini counted. This CDR3 is CASSLPGQ.